Following are 25 T cell receptor beta chains from one sample sequenced in a study of Ad26.COV2.S vaccination and SARS-CoV-2 variants. Generated by immunoSEQ multiplex PCR, the TCRdb table keeps only in-frame clones and is missing some. The table includes 300,000 to 350,000 clones, about 88% detected once. Treatment given: some 19 received Ad26.COV2.S at low or high dose, single or two shots; 5 received placebo; per-sample allocation not given. Specimen acquisition occurred on day 63 following the initial vaccine or placebo injection. The sequenced sample was peripheral blood, obtained in a trial of Ad26.COV2.S vaccine versus placebo. The receptors stem from a person aged 18-60 years who received the Ad26.COV2.S COVID-19 vaccine or a placebo.

This rearrangement joins TRBV28 to TRBJ2-3, with 7 bases aligning to TRBD1. The germline V gene has CDR1 MDHEN and CDR2 SYDVKM. This CDR3 spans 17 amino acids. V lost 6 bases to trimming and J lost 0 bases; unmatched junction nucleotides: 12. The CDR3: CASSRTGEPASTDTQYF. CDR3 sequence (DNA): TGTGCCAGCAGCCGGACAGGAGAGCCCGCTAGCACAGATACGCAGTATTTT.

The chain is built from TRBV18 and TRBJ1-1; TRBD1 matches 7 bases. There are 14 residues in the CDR3. Germline V CDR1 and CDR2: KGHSH, LQKENI. The V gene end was trimmed by 3 bases and the J gene end by 6 bases; junction bases not matched to a gene: 7. Here the CDR3 reads CASSPGQAGAEAFF. In nucleotides, the CDR3 is TGTGCCAGCTCACCCGGACAGGCCGGGGCTGAAGCTTTCTTT.

The chain uses TRBV28 and TRBJ1-4, with TRBD1 matching 7 bases. The CDR3 length is 14 residues. Germline V lookup: CDR1 MDHEN, CDR2 SYDVKM. J gave up 0 bases and V 6 bases, and 1 base lay outside the gene matches. The CDR3 spells CASRGQSTNEKLFF. CDR3 DNA: TGTGCCAGCAGGGGACAGTCAACTAATGAAAAACTGTTTTTT.

CDR3: CASSPQGRPNEKLFF. CDR3 coding DNA: TGTGCCAGTAGCCCCCAGGGGAGACCTAATGAAAAACTGTTTTTT. This chain joins TRBV19 and TRBJ1-4; maybe TRBD1 (6 bases). The CDR3 runs 15 residues. Germline CDR1 and CDR2: LNHDA and SQIVND (reference sequence). V shed 6 bases and J shed 3 bases, with 14 bases lying between them.

Here the CDR3 reads CASGFSRGGRQETQYF. CDR3 DNA: TGTGCTAGTGGTTTTTCCCGCGGGGGGAGGCAAGAGACCCAGTACTTC. The V and J genes are TRBV12-5 and TRBJ2-5; 8 nucleotides match TRBD2. The germline CDR1 and CDR2 sequences are LGHNT and FRNRAP. The CDR3 has 16 residues. The ends lost 3 bases at V and 2 bases at J; junction bases unmatched: 8.

The chain links TRBV5-1 to TRBJ1-3; D not resolved. The ends were cut back, 0 bases at V and 0 bases at J, with 10 bases in the middle. This CDR3 region has 16 residues. CDR1 is SGHRS and CDR2 is YFSETQ in the germline V gene. The DNA of the CDR3 is TGCGCCAGCAGCTTGGCTCCAGGAATCTCTGGAAACACCATATATTTT. It is translated as CASSLAPGISGNTIYF.

V gene TRBV2 combines with J gene TRBJ1-5; D ambiguous. The CDR3 loop spans 16 amino acids. Germline CDR1 is SNHLY and CDR2 is FYNNEI. V was cut by 3 bases and J by 0 bases, with 12 bases left in between. CDR3 DNA: TGTGCCAGCAGTGAGGCGGCCGGATATAGCAATCAGCCCCAGCATTTT. This codes for CASSEAAGYSNQPQHF.

The V call is TRBV2, the J call TRBJ2-5, with D possibly being TRBD1 (6 bases). CDR1 SNHLY and CDR2 FYNNEI come from the germline V gene. The CDR3 is 15 residues long. The V gene lost 7 bases and the J gene lost 2 bases, with 17 bases spanning the gap. CDR3 protein: CASTWGLTGQETQYF. CDR3 coding DNA: TGTGCCAGCACCTGGGGCCTTACAGGGCAAGAGACCCAGTACTTC.

V is TRBV6-6 and J is TRBJ2-7, with D perhaps TRBD1 or TRBD2 (6 bases each). The germline V gene has CDR1 MNHNY and CDR2 SVGAGI (reference sequence). This CDR3 spans 12 amino acids. Deletions cut 8 bases from V and 6 bases from J, with 14 bases between. CDR3 sequence: CASLTGAGEQYF. The CDR3, as DNA: TGTGCCAGCCTGACGGGGGCGGGCGAGCAGTACTTC.

The chain has TRBV4-2 and TRBJ2-7; maybe TRBD2 (5 bases). The germline CDR1 and CDR2 sequences are LGHNA and YNFKEQ. The length of the CDR3 is 16 residues. Deletions cut 0 bases from V and 1 base from J, with 13 bases between. CDR3 region: CASSQDWGDVSYEQYF. The CDR3 DNA sequence: TGTGCCAGCAGCCAAGATTGGGGAGACGTTTCCTACGAGCAGTACTTC.

The chain joins TRBV19 to TRBJ2-3; the match to TRBD2 covers 10 bases. Unmatched junction bases numbered 6, after V lost 7 bases and J lost 2 bases. The CDR3 runs 15 residues. The germline gives CDR1 LNHDA, CDR2 SQIVND (reference sequence). CDR3: CASTDSGGPTDTQYF. The DNA of the CDR3 is TGTGCCAGTACCGATAGCGGGGGGCCCACAGATACGCAGTATTTT.

The chain recombines TRBV29-1 with TRBJ2-7, with D maybe TRBD1 (8 bases). This CDR3 contains 14 residues. Germline V gives CDR1 SQVTM, CDR2 ANQGSEA. V was pared by 1 base and J by 7 bases, with 17 bases between. CDR3 in amino acids: CSVEGAGQALEQYF. DNA for the CDR3: TGCAGCGTTGAAGGAGCGGGACAGGCCTTGGAGCAGTACTTC.

The rearrangement joins TRBV28 to TRBJ1-1; D gene unclear. Germline V gene sequence: CDR1 MDHEN, CDR2 SYDVKM. Trimming removed 3 bases from V and 2 bases from J, with 10 bases in between. The CDR3 loop spans 14 amino acids. CDR3 in DNA: TGTGCCAGCAGTTTGTACAGAACTAACACTGAAGCTTTCTTT. This sequence encodes CASSLYRTNTEAFF.

The genes are TRBV2 and TRBJ2-7; 11 nucleotides align to TRBD1. V was pared by 9 bases and J by 4 bases, with 8 bases of the junction left unmatched. The CDR3 covers 14 residues. Germline V gene sequence: CDR1 SNHLY, CDR2 FYNNEI. The CDR3 loop reads CARDRDRGDYEQYF. The CDR3 region has the DNA TGTGCCAGAGACCGGGACAGGGGGGATTACGAGCAGTACTTC.

This sequence joins TRBV7-2 and TRBJ2-1; D unclear. This CDR3 spans 15 amino acids. Germline V gene sequence: CDR1 SGHTA, CDR2 FQGNSA. V was pared by 2 bases and J by 0 bases, with 8 bases between. The CDR3 region has the DNA TGTGCCAGCAGCTTATTGCTAGGCTCCTACAATGAGCAGTTCTTC. Translation: CASSLLLGSYNEQFF.

J is TRBJ1-4 and V is TRBV3-1 (or the pseudogene TRBV3-2); unclear D gene. The ends were cut back, 0 bases at V and 3 bases at J, with 8 bases in the middle. Germline CDR1 and CDR2: LGHDT and YNNKEL (reference sequence). The CDR3 has 15 residues. The CDR3 is CASSQDLVANEKLFF. For the CDR3, the DNA is TGTGCCAGCAGCCAAGATTTGGTGGCTAATGAAAAACTGTTTTTT.

This clone occurred a few times. The chain employs TRBV28 and TRBJ1-1, with no clear D. Germline V gene data show CDR1 as MDHEN and CDR2 as SYDVKM. This CDR3 has 14 residues. V was pared by 2 bases and J by 1 base, with 8 bases between. CDR3 amino acids: CASSLSLANTEAFF. For the CDR3, the DNA is TGTGCCAGCAGTTTAAGTCTGGCGAACACTGAAGCTTTCTTT.

This clone was detected only once. This sequence joins TRBV4-1 and TRBJ2-1, with D hard to call. The germline CDR1 and CDR2 sequences are MGHRA and YSYEKL. The V end lost 0 bases, the J end lost 9 bases, and 9 bases lay between the germline ends. The CDR3 length is 13 residues. In DNA, the CDR3 is TGCGCCAGCAGCCAAGAGAGTAGGAGTGAGCAGTTCTTC. Protein product: CASSQESRSEQFF.

This clone was recorded only once. The rearrangement links TRBV28 to TRBJ1-4; D gene unclear. V gave up 7 bases and J gave up 8 bases, with 17 bases separating them. CDR1 is MDHEN, CDR2 SYDVKM, per germline. CDR3 length: 14 residues. DNA of the CDR3: TGTGCCAGCACCCCTCTTCTTCGGGGAGAAAAACTGTTTTTT. Translation gives CASTPLLRGEKLFF.

The V and J genes are TRBV7-8 and TRBJ1-1; D is unresolved. The CDR3 consists of 14 residues. Trimming took off 1 base at V and 1 base at J, with 7 bases between the two ends. Germline values: CDR1 SGHVS, CDR2 FQNEAQ. Written as DNA, the CDR3 is TGTGCCAGCAGCTTAGTTGTAACGAACACTGAAGCTTTCTTT. Translation gives CASSLVVTNTEAFF.

V gene TRBV9 combines with J gene TRBJ2-3, with 13 bases lining up with TRBD2. Trimming removed 3 bases from V and 0 bases from J; junction bases left unmatched: 16. Germline V gene lookup returns CDR1 SGDLS and CDR2 YYNGEE. The CDR3 runs to 21 residues. The CDR3 DNA reads TGTGCCAGCAGCGCGGGAGCAAGACTAGCGGGAGGATGGGTGAGCACAGATACGCAGTATTTT. This encodes CASSAGARLAGGWVSTDTQYF.

The chain combines TRBV29-1 with TRBJ2-1, with a weak D call TRBD2 (6 bases). Germline CDR1 is SQVTM and CDR2 is ANQGSEA. Trimming took off 6 bases at V and 9 bases at J, with 21 bases between the two ends. CDR3 length equals 14 residues. The CDR3 bases are TGCAGCGTGAAAGCCGCGGGGCGTCAGATTGAGCAGTTCTTC. It encodes CSVKAAGRQIEQFF.

On this clone itself: Other DNA sequences of this sample code for an identical CDR3. The chain employs TRBV4-2 and TRBJ2-6; TRBD1 or TRBD2 may be the D gene (5 bases each). Germline V CDR1 and CDR2: LGHNA, YNFKEQ. The CDR3 consists of 14 residues. Trimming took 4 bases from V and 2 from J, leaving 6 bases between them. CDR3 sequence: CASSRGTGANVLTF. DNA of the CDR3: TGTGCCAGCAGCCGGGGGACTGGGGCCAACGTCCTGACTTTC.

A single count supports this clone. The chain carries TRBV5-1 and TRBJ2-1; D remains unclear. The ends were cut back, 4 bases at V and 4 bases at J, with 18 bases in the middle. CDR1 and CDR2 (germline): SGHRS, YFSETQ. This CDR3 has 16 residues. DNA for the CDR3: TGCGCCAGCAGCCCGACCGGTCCGGGTGGTTACAATGAGCAGTTCTTC. Translating gives CASSPTGPGGYNEQFF.

V and J are TRBV7-2 and TRBJ1-2; TRBD1 agrees at 10 bases. Germline V gene data show CDR1 as SGHTA and CDR2 as FQGNSA. The CDR3 length is 13 residues. The junction had 3 bases not matched to a gene; V was cut back by 5 bases and J by 6 bases. Here the CDR3 reads CASSLGTGDGYTF. CDR3 coding DNA: TGTGCCAGCAGCCTCGGGACAGGGGATGGCTACACCTTC.